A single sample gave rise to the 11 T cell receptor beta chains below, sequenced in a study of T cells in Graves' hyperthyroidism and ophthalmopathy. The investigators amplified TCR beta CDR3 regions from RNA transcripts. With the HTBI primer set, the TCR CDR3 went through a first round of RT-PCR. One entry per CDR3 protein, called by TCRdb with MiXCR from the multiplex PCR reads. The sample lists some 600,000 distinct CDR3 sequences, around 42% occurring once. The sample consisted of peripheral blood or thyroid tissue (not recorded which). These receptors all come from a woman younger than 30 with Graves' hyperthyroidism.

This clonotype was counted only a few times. Here the CDR3 reads CASSFGPGGETQYF. The DNA for the CDR3 is TGTGCCAGCAGCTTTGGACCTGGGGGAGAGACCCAGTACTTC. The chain employs TRBV9 and TRBJ2-5, with D perhaps TRBD1 or TRBD2 (5 bases each). Germline V lookup: CDR1 SGDLS, CDR2 YYNGEE. Between the trimmed V and J ends, which lost 4 bases and 4 bases, there was a span of 14 bases. This CDR3 spans 14 amino acids.

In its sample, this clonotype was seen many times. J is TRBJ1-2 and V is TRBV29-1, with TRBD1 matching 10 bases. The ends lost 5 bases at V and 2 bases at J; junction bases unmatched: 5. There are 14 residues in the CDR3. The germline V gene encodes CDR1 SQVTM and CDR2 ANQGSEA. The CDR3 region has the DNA TGCAGCGTTTTACGACAGGGGGCAAACTATGGCTACACCTTC. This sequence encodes CSVLRQGANYGYTF.

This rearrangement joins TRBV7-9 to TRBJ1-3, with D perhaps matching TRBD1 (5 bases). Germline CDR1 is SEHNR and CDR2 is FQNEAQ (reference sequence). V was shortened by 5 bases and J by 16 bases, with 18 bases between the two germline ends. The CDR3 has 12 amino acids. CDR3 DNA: TGTGCCAGCAGCAAGACAGCCGCGCATAAGTATTTT. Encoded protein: CASSKTAAHKYF. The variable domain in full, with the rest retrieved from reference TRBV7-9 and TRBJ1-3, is DTGVSQNPRHKITKRGQNVTFRCDPISEHNRLYWYRQTLGQGPEFLTYFQNEAQLEKSRLLSDRFSAERPKGSFSTLEIQRTEQGDSAMYLCASSKTAAHKYFGEGSWLTVV.

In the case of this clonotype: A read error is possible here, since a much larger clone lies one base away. The CDR3 DNA reads TGTGCCAGCAGCAAGGGACAGGGCTACCCTGGGGCCAACGTCCTGACTTTC. This encodes CASSKGQGYPGANVLTF. The chain has TRBV11-1 and TRBJ2-6; 9 bases are shared with TRBD1. From germline, CDR1 is SGHAT and CDR2 FQDESV (reference sequence). V dropped 5 bases and J dropped 2; count of bases not matched to a gene: 7. CDR3 size: 17 residues.

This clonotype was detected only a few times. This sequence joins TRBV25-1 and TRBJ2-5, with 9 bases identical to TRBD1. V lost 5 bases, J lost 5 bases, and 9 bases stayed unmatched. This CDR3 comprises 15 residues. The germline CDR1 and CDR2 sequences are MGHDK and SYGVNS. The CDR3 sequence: CASSTGGAGYETQYF. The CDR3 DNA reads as TGTGCCAGCAGTACAGGGGGCGCGGGTTACGAGACCCAGTACTTC. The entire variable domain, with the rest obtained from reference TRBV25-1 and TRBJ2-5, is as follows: EADIYQTPRYLVIGTGKKITLECSQTMGHDKMYWYQQDPGMELHLIHYSYGVNSTEKGDLSSESTVSRIRTEHFPLTLESARPSHTSQYLCASSTGGAGYETQYFGPGTRLLVL.

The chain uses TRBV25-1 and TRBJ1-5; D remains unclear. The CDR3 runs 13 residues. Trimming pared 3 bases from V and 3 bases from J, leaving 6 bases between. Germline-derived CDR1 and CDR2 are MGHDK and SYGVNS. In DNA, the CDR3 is TGTGCCAGCAGTGAGCCAATCAATCAGCCCCAGCATTTT. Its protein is CASSEPINQPQHF.

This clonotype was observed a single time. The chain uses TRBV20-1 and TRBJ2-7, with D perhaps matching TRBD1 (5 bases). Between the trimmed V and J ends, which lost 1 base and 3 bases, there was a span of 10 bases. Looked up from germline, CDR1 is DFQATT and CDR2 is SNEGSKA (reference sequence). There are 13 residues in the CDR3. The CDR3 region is CSARGPDSYEQYF. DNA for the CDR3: TGCAGTGCTAGAGGACCCGACAGCTACGAGCAGTACTTC.

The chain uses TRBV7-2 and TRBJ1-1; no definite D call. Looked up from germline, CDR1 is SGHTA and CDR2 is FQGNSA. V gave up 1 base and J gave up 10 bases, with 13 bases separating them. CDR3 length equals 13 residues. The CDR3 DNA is TGTGCCAGCAGCTTAGACCCTAACGCTAGAGCTTTCTTT. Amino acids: CASSLDPNARAFF.

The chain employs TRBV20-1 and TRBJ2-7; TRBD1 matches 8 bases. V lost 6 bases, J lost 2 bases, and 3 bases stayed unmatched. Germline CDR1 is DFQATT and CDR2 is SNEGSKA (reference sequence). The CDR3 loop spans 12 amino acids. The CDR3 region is CSAQQGAYEQYF. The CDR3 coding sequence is TGCAGTGCCCAACAGGGGGCCTACGAGCAGTACTTC.

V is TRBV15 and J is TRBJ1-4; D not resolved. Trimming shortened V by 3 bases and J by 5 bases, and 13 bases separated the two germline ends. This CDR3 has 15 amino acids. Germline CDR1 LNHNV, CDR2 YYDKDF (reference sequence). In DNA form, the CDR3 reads TGTGCCACCAGCAGCGAGGGAAGGAGGAATGAAAAACTGTTTTTT. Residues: CATSSEGRRNEKLFF.

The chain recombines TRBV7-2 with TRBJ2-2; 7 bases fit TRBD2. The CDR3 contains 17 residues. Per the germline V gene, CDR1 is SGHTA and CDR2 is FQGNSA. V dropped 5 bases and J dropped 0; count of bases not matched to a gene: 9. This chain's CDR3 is CASSTRASGTNTGELFF. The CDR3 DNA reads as TGTGCCAGCAGCACCCGGGCTAGCGGTACGAACACCGGGGAGCTGTTTTTT.